This is a list of T cell receptor beta chains from one sample in a study of blood T cell repertoires in COVID-19. Profiled with immunoSEQ multiplex PCR; TCRdb holds only in-frame clones, not every one. The profile shows fewer than 45,000 clones, around 80% of them singletons. Sequences were obtained from peripheral blood. The source is a man in his forties with active or convalescent COVID-19. Both conserved end residues are part of each CDR3. Fields, in order: clone size, D gene, J gene, V gene, CDR3 DNA, CDR3 protein. A D gene is named only where the DNA matches it firmly. Some rows mark clone size as missing; the rest say once, few, many or name a class of expanded clone.

>few|.|TRBJ2-2|TRBV18
TGTGCCAGCTCACTCGGGGACGGGGAGCTGTTTTTT
CASSLGDGELFF
>.|TRBD1|TRBJ2-4|TRBV7-2
TGTGCCAGCAGCTCCCGGTCAGGGGGTGCCAAAAACATTCAGTACTTC
CASSSRSGGAKNIQYF
>.|.|TRBJ2-7|TRBV15
TGTGCCACCAGCAGAGGCAGGGGTAGCGAGCAGTACTTC
CATSRGRGSEQYF
>.|TRBD2|TRBJ2-1|TRBV9
TGTGCCAGCAGCATAACCGGGACTAGTGGTCGCAATGAGCAGTTCTTC
CASSITGTSGRNEQFF
>.|.|TRBJ1-2|TRBV29-1
TGCAGCGCCGACGATCAGGACAAACTGGGCCATGGCTACACCTTC
CSADDQDKLGHGYTF
>.|.|TRBJ1-2|TRBV7-9
TGTGCCAGCAGCAGGGGCCGGGACACCAATTATGGCTACACCTTC
CASSRGRDTNYGYTF
>.|.|TRBJ2-3|TRBV5-1
TGCGCCAGCAGCTACATCCGCACAGATACGCAGTATTTT
CASSYIRTDTQYF
>.|.|TRBJ2-3|TRBV6-1
TGTGCCAGCAGTGAAGTCCCGAAGGGAGGAAAAGATACGCAGTATTTT
CASSEVPKGGKDTQYF
>.|TRBD2|TRBJ2-2|TRBV7-7
TGTGCTAGCAGCCCAGACCCTCAAGCGGGGGGCACCGGGGAGCTGTTTTTT
CASSPDPQAGGTGELFF
>.|TRBD1|TRBJ1-6|TRBV4-3
TGCGCCAGCAGCCGACTGGGACAGGGTGAATCACCCCTCCACTTT
CASSRLGQGESPLHF
>few|TRBD1|TRBJ2-1|TRBV19
TGTGCCAGTAAGGACAGGGAAGAGAATGAGCAGTTCTTC
CASKDREENEQFF
>.|.|TRBJ1-2|TRBV7-9
TGTGCCAGCAGCGTCCAGATGGGGGGTGGCTATGGCTACACCTTC
CASSVQMGGGYGYTF
>once|.|TRBJ2-6|TRBV5-1
TGCGCCAGCAGGCAGACTAAGACTTCATCTGGGGCCAACGTCCTGACTTTC
CASRQTKTSSGANVLTF
>.|TRBD2|TRBJ2-4|TRBV7-2
TGTGCCAGCAGCCCGAACGGGGGGTCCAAAAACATTCAGTACTTC
CASSPNGGSKNIQYF
>.|.|TRBJ2-7|TRBV6-5
TGTGCCAGCAGTTACTCGAAAACTAGCAGCTACGAGCAGTACTTC
CASSYSKTSSYEQYF
>few|.|TRBJ2-3|TRBV18
TGTGCCAGCTTAAGAGGAAGCACAGATACGCAGTATTTT
CASLRGSTDTQYF
>.|TRBD1|TRBJ1-2|TRBV6-5
TGTGCCAGCAGTAGAGGGACAGCTAATGGCTACACCTTC
CASSRGTANGYTF
>few|.|TRBJ2-5|TRBV21-1
TGTGCCAGCAGCAAACTGGCGATCCGCCGGGGGGCCCAGTACTTC
CASSKLAIRRGAQYF
>few|.|TRBJ2-2|TRBV3-1/TRBV3-2
TGTGCCAGCATCTTAGACCCCCAGGGCGGGGAGCTGTTTTTT
CASILDPQGGELFF
>.|.|TRBJ2-3|TRBV9
TGTGCCAGCAGCGTGGGGGGAAGCACAGATACGCAGTATTTT
CASSVGGSTDTQYF
>.|TRBD1|TRBJ1-1|TRBV7-9
TGTGCCAGCAGCCCCCAACAGGGGGCAGGGACTGAAGCTTTCTTT
CASSPQQGAGTEAFF
>.|.|TRBJ2-7|TRBV13
TGTGCCAGCAGCCCGGCAGGAATCGAGCAGTACTTC
CASSPAGIEQYF
>.|TRBD2|TRBJ2-4|TRBV6-6
TGTGCCAGCAGTCATCCTTCTAGCGGGAGTTCCCAAAACATTCAGTACTTC
CASSHPSSGSSQNIQYF
>.|.|TRBJ2-1|TRBV30
TGTGCCTGGAGTGTAACACCCAATGAGCAGTTCTTC
CAWSVTPNEQFF
>.|.|TRBJ2-2|TRBV9
TGTGCCAGCAGCCCTAACAGGAACACCGGGGAGCTGTTTTTT
CASSPNRNTGELFF
>.|.|TRBJ1-1|TRBV10-3
TGTGCCATCAGTCGGACAGACCCCGAGATGGCTGAAGCTTTCTTT
CAISRTDPEMAEAFF
>.|.|TRBJ2-2|TRBV7-9
TGTGCCAGCAGCCTACAGTACACCGGGGAGCTGTTTTTT
CASSLQYTGELFF
>once|TRBD1|TRBJ1-1|TRBV30
TGTGCCTGGAGAGACAGGGGATATACTGAAGCTTTCTTT
CAWRDRGYTEAFF
>.|.|TRBJ2-7|TRBV4-1
TGCGCCAGCAGCCAAGATCTAATGGAGACGACCGCGATCCACGAGCAGTACTTC
CASSQDLMETTAIHEQYF
>.|TRBD1|TRBJ2-5|TRBV2
TGTGCCAGCAATACTCTGGGACAGGGAGTTATCGGGGAGACCCAGTACTTC
CASNTLGQGVIGETQYF
>.|TRBD1|TRBJ1-2|TRBV18
TGTGCCAGCTTACTGGGACAGGGCGATTATGGCTACACCTTC
CASLLGQGDYGYTF
>.|.|TRBJ2-2|TRBV11-2
TGTGCCAGCAGCTTTCTACAGACCACCGGGGAGCTGTTTTTT
CASSFLQTTGELFF